The 2 T cell receptor beta chains in this list originate from one sample, sequenced in a study of T cell repertoires in breast cancer. Blocking oligonucleotides added to a second nested PCR suppressed unpaired genes. TCRdb re-analysed the emulsion pairing reads in MiXCR, keeping a single row per CDR3 protein. The sample records tens of thousands of distinct CDR3 sequences, less than 55% being singletons. Paired alpha-beta TCRs of CD8+ T cells were analyzed by expanded emulsion RT-PCR. What was sequenced was CD8+ T cells. These receptors came from a pool of human donors with breast cancer or a healthy control (not recorded which).

This clonotype was counted at least ten times. The CDR3 protein is CSAVQGEAYEQYF. The CDR3 DNA sequence: TGCAGTGCTGTGCAGGGAGAGGCCTACGAGCAGTACTTC. The gene calls are TRBV20-1 and TRBJ2-7; possibly TRBD1 or TRBD2 for D (5 bases each). V lost 5 bases, J lost 2 bases, and 13 bases lay in between. Germline CDR1 is DFQATT and CDR2 is SNEGSKA (reference sequence). The CDR3 is made up of 13 amino acids.

In nucleotides, the CDR3 is TGTGCCAGCAGCGCACATAGAGAAGGGACCCAGTACTTC. It codes for CASSAHREGTQYF. V gene TRBV7-3 combines with J gene TRBJ2-5; D is uncertain. Germline lookup yields CDR1 SGHTA and CDR2 FQGTGA. The length of the CDR3 is 13 residues. V shed 5 bases and J shed 7 bases, with 14 bases lying between them. The variable domain in full, with the rest retrieved from reference TRBV7-3 and TRBJ2-5, is GAGVSQTPSNKVTEKGKYVELRCDPISGHTALYWYRQSLGQGPEFLIYFQGTGAADDSGLPNDRFFAVRPEGSVSTLKIQRTERGDSAVYLCASSAHREGTQYFGPGTRLLVL.